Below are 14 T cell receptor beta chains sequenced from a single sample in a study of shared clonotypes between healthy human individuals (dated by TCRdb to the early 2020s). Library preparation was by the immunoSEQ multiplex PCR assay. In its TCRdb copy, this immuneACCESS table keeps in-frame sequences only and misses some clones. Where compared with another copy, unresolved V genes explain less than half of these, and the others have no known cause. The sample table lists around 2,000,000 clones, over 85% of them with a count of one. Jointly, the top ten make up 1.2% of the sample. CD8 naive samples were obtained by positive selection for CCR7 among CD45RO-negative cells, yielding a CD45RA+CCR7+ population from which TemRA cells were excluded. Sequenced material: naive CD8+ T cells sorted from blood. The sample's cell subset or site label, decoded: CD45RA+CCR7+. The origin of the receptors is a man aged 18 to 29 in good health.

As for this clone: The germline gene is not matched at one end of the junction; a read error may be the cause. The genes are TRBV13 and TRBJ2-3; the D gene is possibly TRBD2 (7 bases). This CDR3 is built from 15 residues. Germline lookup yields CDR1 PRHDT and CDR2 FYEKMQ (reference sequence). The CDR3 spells CASSLGGDLRDTQYF. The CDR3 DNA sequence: TGTGCCAGCAGTTTAGGGGGGGACCTTAGGGATACGCAGTATTTT.

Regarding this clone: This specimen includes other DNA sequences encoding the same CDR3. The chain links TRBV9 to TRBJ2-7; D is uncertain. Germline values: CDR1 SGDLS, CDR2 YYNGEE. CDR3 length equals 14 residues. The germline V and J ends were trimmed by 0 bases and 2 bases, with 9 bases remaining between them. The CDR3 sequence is CASSVGGSTYEQYF. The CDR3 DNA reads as TGTGCCAGCAGCGTAGGCGGTTCCACCTACGAGCAGTACTTC.

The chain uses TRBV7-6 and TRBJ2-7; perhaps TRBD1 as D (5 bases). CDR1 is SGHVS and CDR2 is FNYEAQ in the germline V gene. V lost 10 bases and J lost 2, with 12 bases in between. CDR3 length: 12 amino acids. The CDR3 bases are TGTGCCAACCGCTTAGGGGCCTACGAGCAGTACTTC. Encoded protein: CANRLGAYEQYF.

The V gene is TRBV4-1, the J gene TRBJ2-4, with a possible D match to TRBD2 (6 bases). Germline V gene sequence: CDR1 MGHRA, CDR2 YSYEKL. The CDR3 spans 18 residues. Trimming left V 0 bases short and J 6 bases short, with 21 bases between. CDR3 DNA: TGCGCCAGCAGCCAAGAACGGGGCTTAGAGGAGGGTGGAAACATTCAGTACTTC. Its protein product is CASSQERGLEEGGNIQYF.

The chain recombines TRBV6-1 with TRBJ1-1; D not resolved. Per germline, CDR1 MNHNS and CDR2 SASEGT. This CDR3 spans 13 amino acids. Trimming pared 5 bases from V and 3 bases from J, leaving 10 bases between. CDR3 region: CASSLGRYTEAFF. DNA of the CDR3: TGTGCCAGCAGTTTAGGACGGTACACTGAAGCTTTCTTT.

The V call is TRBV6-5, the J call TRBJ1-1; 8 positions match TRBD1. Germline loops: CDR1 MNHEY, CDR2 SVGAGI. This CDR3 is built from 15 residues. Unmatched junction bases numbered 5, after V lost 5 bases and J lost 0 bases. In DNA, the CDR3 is TGTGCCAGCAGTGGGACAGGCGGGATGAACACTGAAGCTTTCTTT. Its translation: CASSGTGGMNTEAFF.

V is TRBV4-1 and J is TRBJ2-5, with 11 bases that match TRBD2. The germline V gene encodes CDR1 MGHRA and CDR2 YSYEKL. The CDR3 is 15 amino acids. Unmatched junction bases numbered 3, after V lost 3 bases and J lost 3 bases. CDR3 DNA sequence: TGCGCCAGCAGCCACCCGGGACTAGCGGAAGAGACCCAGTACTTC. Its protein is CASSHPGLAEETQYF.

CDR3 residues: CASSRLVGGPPNTGELFF. CDR3 DNA sequence: TGCGCCAGCAGCCGGCTGGTAGGGGGGCCCCCAAACACCGGGGAGCTGTTTTTT. The V gene is TRBV4-1, the J gene TRBJ2-2; D is possibly TRBD1 or TRBD2 (6 bases each). The CDR3 totals 18 residues. Between the trimmed V and J ends, which lost 4 bases and 2 bases, there was a span of 20 bases. Per the germline V gene, CDR1 is MGHRA and CDR2 is YSYEKL.

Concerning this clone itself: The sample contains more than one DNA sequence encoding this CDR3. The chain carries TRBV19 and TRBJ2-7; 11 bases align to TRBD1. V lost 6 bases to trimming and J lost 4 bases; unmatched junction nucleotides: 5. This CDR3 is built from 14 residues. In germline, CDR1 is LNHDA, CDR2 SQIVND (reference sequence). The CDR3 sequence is CASSNRDRGYEQYF. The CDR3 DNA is TGTGCCAGTAGCAACCGGGACAGGGGGTACGAGCAGTACTTC.

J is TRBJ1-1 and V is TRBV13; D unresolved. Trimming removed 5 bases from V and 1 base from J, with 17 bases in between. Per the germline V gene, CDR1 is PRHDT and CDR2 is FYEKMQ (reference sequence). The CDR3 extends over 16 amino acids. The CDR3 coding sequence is TGTGCCAGCAGCCCTTTCGGGTACAGCCCGAACACTGAAGCTTTCTTT. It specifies CASSPFGYSPNTEAFF. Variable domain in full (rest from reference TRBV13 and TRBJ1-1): AAGVIQSPRHLIKEKRETATLKCYPIPRHDTVYWYQQGPGQDPQFLISFYEKMQSDKGSIPDRFSAQQFSDYHSELNMSSLELGDSALYFCASSPFGYSPNTEAFFGQGTRLTVV.

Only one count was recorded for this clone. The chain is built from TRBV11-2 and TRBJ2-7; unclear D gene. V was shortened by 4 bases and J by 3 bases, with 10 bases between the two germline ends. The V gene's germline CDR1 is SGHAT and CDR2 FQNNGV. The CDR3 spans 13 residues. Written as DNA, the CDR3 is TGTGCCAGCAGCTCCCTCATGGGCTACGAGCAGTACTTC. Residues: CASSSLMGYEQYF.

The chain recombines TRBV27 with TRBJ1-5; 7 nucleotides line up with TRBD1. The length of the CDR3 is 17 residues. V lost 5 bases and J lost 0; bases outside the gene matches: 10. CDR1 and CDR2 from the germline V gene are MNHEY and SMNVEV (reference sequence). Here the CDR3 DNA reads TGTGCCAGCAGTCCCCTCCCGACAGGGCTTAGCAATCAGCCCCAGCATTTT. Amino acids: CASSPLPTGLSNQPQHF.

The CDR3 DNA sequence: TGTGCCTGGAGTGTAATGGCACAGAATAGCAATCAGCCCCAGCATTTT. It specifies CAWSVMAQNSNQPQHF. The chain carries TRBV30 and TRBJ1-5; D is uncertain. The CDR3 is 16 amino acids. The V end was cut by 0 bases, the J end by 0 bases, with 12 bases between. In germline, CDR1 is GTSNPN, CDR2 SVGIG (reference sequence).

In nucleotides, the CDR3 is TGTGCCAGCAGCCTAGCGGGGGCAGGAGAGACCCAGTACTTC. Its translation: CASSLAGAGETQYF. V is TRBV9 and J is TRBJ2-5, with 10 bases that match TRBD2. The CDR3 extends over 14 amino acids. The V gene's germline CDR1 is SGDLS and CDR2 YYNGEE. Unmatched junction bases numbered 4, after V lost 4 bases and J lost 4 bases. Combining the CDR3 with reference TRBV9 and TRBJ2-5 gives the whole variable domain DSGVTQTPKHLITATGQRVTLRCSPRSGDLSVYWYQQSLDQGLQFLIQYYNGEERAKGNILERFSAQQFPDLHSELNLSSLELGDSALYFCASSLAGAGETQYFGPGTRLLVL.